The sample holds a few counts of the clone carrying this TCR beta chain. The target antigen is unknown. This entry is derived from a study of response to subunit inactivated influenza vaccine. Study outcomes and limitations: T cells newly recruited by each seasonal influenza vaccination are few, the authors suggested.

Germline CDR1 reads MDHEN; CDR2 reads SYDVKM. Deletions cut 7 bases from V and 1 base from J, with 10 bases between. The CDR3 contains 14 residues. TCRdb redid the calling of the RT-PCR reads with MiXCR, one entry per CDR3 protein. The repertoire holds roughly 700,000 distinct CDR3 sequences, with 15% to 17% as singletons. This clonotype was obtained from a man between 45 and 60 years old who received an inactivated influenza vaccine. Sequencing was performed on PBMCs from blood, taken about 13 days after vaccination. The chain carries TRBV28 and TRBJ2-2; D possibly corresponds to TRBD1 (6 bases). The CDR3 sequence: CASNRDVNTGELFF. The CDR3 DNA is TGTGCCAGCAACAGGGACGTGAACACCGGGGAGCTGTTTTTT.